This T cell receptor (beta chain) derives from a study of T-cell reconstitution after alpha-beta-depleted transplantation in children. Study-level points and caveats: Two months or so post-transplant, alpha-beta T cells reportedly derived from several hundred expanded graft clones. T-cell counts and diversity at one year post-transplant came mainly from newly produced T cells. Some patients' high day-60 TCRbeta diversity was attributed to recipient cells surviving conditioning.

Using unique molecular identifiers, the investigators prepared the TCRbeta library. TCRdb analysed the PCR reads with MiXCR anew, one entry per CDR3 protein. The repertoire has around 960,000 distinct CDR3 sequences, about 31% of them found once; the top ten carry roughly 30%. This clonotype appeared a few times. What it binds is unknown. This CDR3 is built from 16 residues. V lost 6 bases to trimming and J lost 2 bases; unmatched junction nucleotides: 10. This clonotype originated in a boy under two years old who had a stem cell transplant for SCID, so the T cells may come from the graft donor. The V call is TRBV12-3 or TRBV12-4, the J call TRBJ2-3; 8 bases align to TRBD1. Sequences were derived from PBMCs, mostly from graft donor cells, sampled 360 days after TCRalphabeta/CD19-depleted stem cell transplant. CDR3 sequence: CASSQDGQGLTDTQYF. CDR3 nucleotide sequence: TGTGCCAGCAGCCAAGATGGACAGGGCCTCACAGATACGCAGTATTTT.